This T cell receptor (beta chain) came from a study of early T cells in non-severe SARS-CoV-2 infection. The CDR3 contains 16 residues. V was clipped by 3 bases and J by 5 bases; unmatched bases: 4. Germline V gene lookup returns CDR1 LNHDA and CDR2 SQIVND (reference sequence). This clonotype was picked up many times. Its matching antigen is unknown. TCRdb called the 5' RACE reads again in MiXCR, with one record for every CDR3 protein. The sample records around 27,000 distinct CDR3 sequences, over 6.5% being singletons. Study conclusions and caveats: VDJdb-based annotation leaned toward anti-spike CD8 responses and missed private and CD4 specificities.

The sample taken for sequencing was whole blood. The chain recombines TRBV19 with TRBJ2-3; 14 nucleotides agree with TRBD2. The clonotype comes from an adult who was a healthcare worker with PCR-confirmed SARS-CoV-2 infection or an uninfected control (not recorded which). Here the CDR3 DNA reads TGTGCCAGTAGTATCGGACTAGCGGGAGGACTAGATACGCAGTATTTT. It encodes CASSIGLAGGLDTQYF. The variable domain in full, with the rest retrieved from reference TRBV19 and TRBJ2-3, is DGGITQSPKYLFRKEGQNVTLSCEQNLNHDAMYWYRQDPGQGLRLIYYSQIVNDFQKGDIAEGYSVSREKKESFPLTVTSAQKNPTAFYLCASSIGLAGGLDTQYFGPGTRLTVL.